Detailed here is one T cell receptor beta chain. As yet, its antigen is unknown. This sample is drawn from a study of OX40 agonist ivuxolimab in advanced cancers. Across the study: Among those enrolled, mean age was 60 years (range 23 to 79) and less than 90% were male. General study points: The study did not work out the antigen specificity of the expanded peripheral T cells. Averaging showed that CD8+ T cells had more expanded clones than CD4+ did. With doses of 0.1-3.0 mg/kg, partial responders showed among the lowest clonal expansion.

Sequenced by immunoSEQ multiplex PCR; TCRdb stores in-frame clones only, minus some. The table records some 80,000 clones, about 81% of them present only once. J was trimmed by 3 bases and V by 6 bases; bases with no gene match: 2. CDR1 SNHLY and CDR2 FYNNEI come from the germline V gene. This CDR3 spans 12 amino acids. The material sequenced was CD4+ or CD8+ T cells sorted from blood, taken in a trial of the OX40 agonist ivuxolimab. The source is an adult with an advanced solid tumor such as melanoma, head and neck, liver or kidney cancer. The V gene is TRBV2, the J gene TRBJ2-7; 7 bases align to TRBD2. CDR3 bases: TGTGCCAGCAGCGGGGACTACTACGAGCAGTACTTC. Its translation is CASSGDYYEQYF.